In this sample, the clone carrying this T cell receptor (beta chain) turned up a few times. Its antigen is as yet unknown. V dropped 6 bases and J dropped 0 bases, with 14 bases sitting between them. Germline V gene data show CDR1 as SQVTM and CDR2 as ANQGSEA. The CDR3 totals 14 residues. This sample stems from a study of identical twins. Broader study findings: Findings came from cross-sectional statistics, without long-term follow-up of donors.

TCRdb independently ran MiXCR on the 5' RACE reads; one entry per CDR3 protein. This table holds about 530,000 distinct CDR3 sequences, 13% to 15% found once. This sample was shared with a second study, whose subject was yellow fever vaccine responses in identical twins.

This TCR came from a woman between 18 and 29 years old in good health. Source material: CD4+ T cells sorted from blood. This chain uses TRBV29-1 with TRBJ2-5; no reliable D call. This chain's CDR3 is CSVGLNLYQETQYF. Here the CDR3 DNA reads TGCAGCGTAGGGCTAAACCTGTACCAAGAGACCCAGTACTTC.